Included here is one T cell receptor (beta chain) sequence, with context. Its specificity is unknown. PCR amplification relied on 60 Vbeta primers (plus 13 Jbeta primers). Some clones are missing from TCRdb's copy, which holds only in-frame ones; the method was immunoSEQ multiplex PCR. The data show some 140,000 clones, about 80% seen once. Trimming took 0 bases from V and 8 from J; bases not matched to a gene: 1. Looked up from germline, CDR1 is SGHNT and CDR2 is YYREEE (reference sequence). CDR3 size: 14 residues. These data belong to a study of cytomegalovirus exposure and HLA in healthy donors. The study, taken as a whole, reports: The study recorded more than 150 TCR beta chains that were cytomegalovirus-associated.

The rearrangement uses TRBV5-4 and TRBJ1-4, with 10 bases identical to TRBD1. The sequencing sample was made of PBMCs. The TCR comes from a male donor in good health and CMV-seropositive. The DNA of the CDR3 is TGTGCCAGCAGCTTGGCGGGACAGGGGGAAAAACTGTTTTTT. Protein product: CASSLAGQGEKLFF.